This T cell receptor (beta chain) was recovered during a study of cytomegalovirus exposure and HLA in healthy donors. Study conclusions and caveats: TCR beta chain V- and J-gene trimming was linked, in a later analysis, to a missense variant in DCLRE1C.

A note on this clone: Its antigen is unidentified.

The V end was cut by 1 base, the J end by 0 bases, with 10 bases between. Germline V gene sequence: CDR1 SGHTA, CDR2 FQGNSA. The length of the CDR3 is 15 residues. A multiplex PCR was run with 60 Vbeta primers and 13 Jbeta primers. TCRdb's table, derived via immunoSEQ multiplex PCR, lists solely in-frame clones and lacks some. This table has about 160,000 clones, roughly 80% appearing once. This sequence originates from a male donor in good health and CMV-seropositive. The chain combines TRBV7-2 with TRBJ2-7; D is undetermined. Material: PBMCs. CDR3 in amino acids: CASSLVGVGSYEQYF. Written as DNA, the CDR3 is TGTGCCAGCAGCTTAGTTGGAGTAGGCTCCTACGAGCAGTACTTC.